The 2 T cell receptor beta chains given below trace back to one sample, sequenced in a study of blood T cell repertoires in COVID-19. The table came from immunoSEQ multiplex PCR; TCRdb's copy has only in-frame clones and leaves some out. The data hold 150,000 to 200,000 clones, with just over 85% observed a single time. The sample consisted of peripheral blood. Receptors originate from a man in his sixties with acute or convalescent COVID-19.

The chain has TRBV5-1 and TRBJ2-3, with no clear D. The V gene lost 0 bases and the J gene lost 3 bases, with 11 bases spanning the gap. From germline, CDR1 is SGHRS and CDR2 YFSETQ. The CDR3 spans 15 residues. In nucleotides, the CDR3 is TGCGCCAGCAGCTTGGCCCCCACAGAGACAGATACGCAGTATTTT. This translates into CASSLAPTETDTQYF.

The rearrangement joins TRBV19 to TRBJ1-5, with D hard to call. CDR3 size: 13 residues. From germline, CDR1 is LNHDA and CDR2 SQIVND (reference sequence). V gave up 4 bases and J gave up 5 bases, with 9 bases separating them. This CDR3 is CASSTQRDQPQHF. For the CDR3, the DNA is TGTGCCAGTAGTACCCAGCGGGATCAGCCCCAGCATTTT.